This T cell receptor (beta chain) was profiled in a study of cytomegalovirus exposure and HLA in healthy donors. Notes on the study in general: Immune exposure information comprised only CMV serostatus.

CDR1 MNHEY and CDR2 SMNVEV come from the germline V gene (reference sequence). This CDR3 region has 15 residues. V was trimmed by 7 bases and J by 0 bases, leaving 12 bases between them. The PCR employed 60 Vbeta primers together with 13 Jbeta primers. The repertoire was sequenced with immunoSEQ multiplex PCR; TCRdb's copy has only in-frame clones and lacks some. Found here are some 40,000 clones, 60% to 75% of them singletons; the top ten hold around 4%. This clone turned up a few times. No antigen is known for it. The sequencing sample was made of PBMCs. The origin of this receptor is a man aged 40-49 years in good health and CMV-seronegative. The genes are TRBV27 and TRBJ1-4; D not certain. In DNA form, the CDR3 reads TGTGCCAGCACCCCCCGTCTCGCAACTAATGAAAAACTGTTTTTT. This encodes CASTPRLATNEKLFF.